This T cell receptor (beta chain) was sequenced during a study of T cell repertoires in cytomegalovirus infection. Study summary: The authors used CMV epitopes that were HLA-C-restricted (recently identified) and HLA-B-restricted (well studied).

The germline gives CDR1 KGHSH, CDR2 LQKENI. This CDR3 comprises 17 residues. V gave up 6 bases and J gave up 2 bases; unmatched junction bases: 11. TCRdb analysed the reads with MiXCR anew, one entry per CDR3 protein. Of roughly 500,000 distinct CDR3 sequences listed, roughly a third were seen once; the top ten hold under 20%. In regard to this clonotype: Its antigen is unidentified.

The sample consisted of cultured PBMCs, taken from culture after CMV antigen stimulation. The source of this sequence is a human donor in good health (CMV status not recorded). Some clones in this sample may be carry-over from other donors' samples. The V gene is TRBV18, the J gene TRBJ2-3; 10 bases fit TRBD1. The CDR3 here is CASSPIRQGAITDTQYF. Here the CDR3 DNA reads TGTGCCAGCTCGCCCATTCGACAGGGGGCTATCACAGATACGCAGTATTTT. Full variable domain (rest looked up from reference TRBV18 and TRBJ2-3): NAGVMQNPRHLVRRRGQEARLRCSPMKGHSHVYWYRQLPEEGLKFMVYLQKENIIDESGMPKERFSAEFPKEGPSILRIQQVVRGDSAAYFCASSPIRQGAITDTQYFGPGTRLTVL.